This note documents a single T cell receptor beta chain sequence. What it recognizes is unknown. PCR was performed using 60 Vbeta and 13 Jbeta primers. Data came from immunoSEQ multiplex PCR; TCRdb stores just in-frame clones and leaves some out. The data contain around 94,000 clones, over 75% of them seen just once; the ten biggest clones take up around 4.4%. This entry belongs to a study of cytomegalovirus exposure and HLA in healthy donors. Overall study results and limits: As a later analysis revealed, most CMV-associated TCR beta chains appeared HLA-restricted. Most subjects had HLA-A and HLA-B alleles reportedly predicted accurately by TCR beta sequences.

Though nominally healthy at sampling, donors likely had unrecorded immune exposures. This sequence originates from a male donor in good health and CMV-seropositive. The sequenced sample was PBMCs.

The CDR3: CASSLHGARRANEKLFF. CDR3 sequence (DNA): TGTGCCAGCAGCCTACATGGGGCGAGGAGGGCTAATGAAAAACTGTTTTTT. The chain carries TRBV7-2 and TRBJ1-4, with D perhaps TRBD1 (5 bases). Germline lookup yields CDR1 SGHTA and CDR2 FQGNSA. V was shortened by 5 bases and J by 3 bases, with 19 bases between the two germline ends. The CDR3 sequence is 17 residues long.